The 5 T cell receptor beta chains reported below all come from one sample, sequenced in a study of post-analysis software for immune sequencing data (dated by TCRdb to 2015 to 2017). Results and caveats for the whole study, not just this receptor: A handful of TRBV segments, including TRBV5-6, TRBV5-1 and TRBV20-1, were significantly more frequent in patients than controls.

These receptors have no known antigen. Library preparation used PCR. This sample was sequenced with an Illumina HiSeq 2500. To reduce PCR and sequencing biases, unique molecular identifiers were built into the TCR beta cDNA libraries. TCRdb passed the public sequencing reads through fastp at Q25 and MiXCR, retaining productive beta sequences. Each entry is one CDR3 protein sequence, shown with its most common DNA and genes. This sample lists approximately 630,000 distinct CDR3 sequences; around 64% were detected once. The ten largest clones represent 10% to 12% of the sample. What was sequenced was blood. Source of these receptors: a girl between 2 and 10 years old with multiple sclerosis.

This clonotype was detected only a few times. V usage is TRBV29-1 and J usage is TRBJ1-2, with D hard to call. CDR1 is SQVTM and CDR2 is ANQGSEA in the germline V gene. Trimming took 6 bases from V and 4 from J, leaving 12 bases between them. The CDR3 has 12 amino acids. The CDR3 DNA sequence: TGCAGCGTCCCTTCGACACTCTATGGCTACACCTTC. Protein sequence: CSVPSTLYGYTF.

This clonotype was found a few times. The chain uses TRBV10-3 and TRBJ2-7; D is undetermined. Germline loops: CDR1 ENHRY, CDR2 SYGVKD. This CDR3 has 14 amino acids. Trimming took 0 bases from V and 6 from J, leaving 12 bases between them. CDR3 sequence: CAISESTSSSEQYF. DNA for the CDR3: TGTGCCATCAGTGAGTCGACGTCTTCTTCCGAGCAGTACTTC.

This clonotype was observed a handful of times. The chain combines TRBV6-5 with TRBJ2-5; D is undetermined. The J call may be incorrect, as the DNA end agrees better with TRBJ2-7. CDR1 and CDR2 (germline): MNHEY, SVGAGI. This CDR3 contains 11 residues. CDR3 region: CASSYHGEQYF. CDR3 in DNA: TGTGCCAGCAGTTACCACGGCGAGCAGTACTTC.

The chain links TRBV10-3 to TRBJ2-7; no definite D call. With 0 bases removed from V and 8 bases from J, the gap between germline ends came to 5 bases. Germline V gene lookup returns CDR1 ENHRY and CDR2 SYGVKD. This CDR3 comprises 11 residues. CDR3 nucleotide sequence: TGTGCCATCAGTGAGTCAGGGAAGCAGTACTTC. It encodes CAISESGKQYF.

This clonotype was detected only a few times. This rearrangement joins TRBV7-9 to TRBJ2-5, with 8 bases lining up with TRBD2. This CDR3 is built from 15 residues. CDR1 is SEHNR and CDR2 is FQNEAQ in the germline V gene (reference sequence). The V and J ends lost 4 bases and 3 bases, in that order; junction bases with no gene match: 7. The DNA for the CDR3 is TGTGCCAGCAGCTCCGCCGGGACTAGTGAAGAGACCCAGTACTTC. It translates to CASSSAGTSEETQYF.